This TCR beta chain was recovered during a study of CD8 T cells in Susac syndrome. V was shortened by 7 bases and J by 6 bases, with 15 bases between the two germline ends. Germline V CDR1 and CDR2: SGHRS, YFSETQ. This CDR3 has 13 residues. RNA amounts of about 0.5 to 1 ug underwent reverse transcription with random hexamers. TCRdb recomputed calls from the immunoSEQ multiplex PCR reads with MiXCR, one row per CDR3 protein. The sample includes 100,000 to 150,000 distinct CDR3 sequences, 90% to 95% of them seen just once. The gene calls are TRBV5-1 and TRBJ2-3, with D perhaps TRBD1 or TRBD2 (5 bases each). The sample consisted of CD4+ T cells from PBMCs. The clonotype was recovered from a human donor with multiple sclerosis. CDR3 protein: CASRRDARDTQYF. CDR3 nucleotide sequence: TGCGCCAGCCGCCGGGACGCCAGGGATACGCAGTATTTT. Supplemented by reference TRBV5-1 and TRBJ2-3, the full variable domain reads KAGVTQTPRYLIKTRGQQVTLSCSPISGHRSVSWYQQTPGQGLQFLFEYFSETQRNKGNFPGRFSGRQFSNSRSEMNVSTLELGDSALYLCASRRDARDTQYFGPGTRLTVL.